These T cell receptor beta chains were read from a single sample in a study of identifying expanded T cells in peripheral blood. Only in-frame clones appear in the TCRdb table, and some are missing; sequencing was by immunoSEQ multiplex PCR. The table includes about 110,000 clones, around 88% detected once. Sequencing was performed on blood. These receptors were collected from a person aged 18 to 69 in good health. Each CDR3 is given with its conserved first and last residue. Each record gives: V gene, clone size, J gene, D gene, CDR3 protein, CDR3 DNA. A D gene is named only where the DNA matches it firmly. The listing skips clone size in some rows; elsewhere it reads once, few, many or a size class.

V: TRBV7-9; size: -; J: TRBJ1-1; D: -; CDR3: CASSPSFGNTEAFF; DNA: TGTGCCAGCAGCCCGTCCTTCGGGAACACTGAAGCTTTCTTT
V: TRBV18; size: -; J: TRBJ2-7; D: -; CDR3: CASSHEDFPGHEQYF; DNA: TGTGCCAGCTCGCATGAGGACTTCCCCGGCCACGAGCAGTACTTC
V: TRBV7-2; size: once; J: TRBJ2-5; D: TRBD1; CDR3: CASSLDRGETQYF; DNA: TGTGCCAGCAGCTTAGACAGGGGGGAGACCCAGTACTTC
V: TRBV5-1; size: -; J: TRBJ2-7; D: -; CDR3: CASSLASRGEQYF; DNA: TGCGCCAGCAGCTTGGCTTCCAGGGGCGAGCAGTACTTC
V: TRBV11-2; size: few; J: TRBJ1-6; D: -; CDR3: CASSSDSSRSPLHF; DNA: TGTGCCAGCAGCTCCGACTCATCCCGTTCACCCCTCCACTTT
V: TRBV10-3; size: -; J: TRBJ1-5; D: -; CDR3: CAITADPRGQPQHF; DNA: TGTGCCATCACCGCGGACCCCAGAGGTCAGCCCCAGCATTTT
V: TRBV2; size: -; J: TRBJ2-7; D: TRBD2; CDR3: CASSQAGFRYEQYF; DNA: TGTGCCAGCAGCCAAGCGGGGTTTAGATACGAGCAGTACTTC
V: TRBV7-2; size: once; J: TRBJ2-3; D: TRBD2; CDR3: CASRRGGITDTQYF; DNA: TGTGCCAGCAGGCGGGGGGGAATTACAGATACGCAGTATTTT
V: TRBV4-3; size: -; J: TRBJ2-7; D: -; CDR3: CASSQDLRGSSYEQYF; DNA: TGCGCCAGCAGCCAAGATCTACGGGGGAGCTCCTACGAGCAGTACTTC
V: TRBV10-1; size: -; J: TRBJ2-5; D: -; CDR3: CASSASETGETQYF; DNA: TGCGCCAGCAGTGCCTCTGAGACAGGAGAGACCCAGTACTTC
V: TRBV19; size: few; J: TRBJ1-1; D: -; CDR3: CASSWDTNTEAFF; DNA: TGTGCCAGTAGTTGGGACACCAACACTGAAGCTTTCTTT
V: TRBV2; size: -; J: TRBJ1-1; D: TRBD1; CDR3: CASSEQGAGGTEAFF; DNA: TGTGCCAGCAGTGAACAGGGGGCAGGGGGCACTGAAGCTTTCTTT
V: TRBV20-1; size: -; J: TRBJ1-2; D: -; CDR3: CSARGNIGYTF; DNA: TGCAGTGCTCGGGGGAATATTGGCTACACCTTC
V: TRBV15; size: -; J: TRBJ1-1; D: -; CDR3: CATSRDRGTEAFF; DNA: TGTGCCACCAGCAGAGATCGCGGCACTGAAGCTTTCTTT
V: TRBV28; size: few; J: TRBJ1-2; D: TRBD1; CDR3: CASSSGQSTYGYTF; DNA: TGTGCCAGCAGTTCGGGACAGAGCACCTATGGCTACACCTTC
V: TRBV4-1; size: once; J: TRBJ2-7; D: -; CDR3: CASSQEVGRQDYEQYF; DNA: TGCGCCAGCAGCCAAGAAGTGGGACGGCAAGACTACGAGCAGTACTTC
V: TRBV7-9; size: -; J: TRBJ2-5; D: -; CDR3: CASSFLGGAGETQYF; DNA: TGTGCCAGCAGCTTCTTGGGGGGCGCGGGCGAGACCCAGTACTTC
V: TRBV5-4; size: -; J: TRBJ1-5; D: -; CDR3: CASSEDLGSQPQHF; DNA: TGTGCCAGCAGCGAGGACCTGGGGAGTCAGCCCCAGCATTTT
V: TRBV27; size: -; J: TRBJ1-2; D: -; CDR3: CASQGGSSYGYTF; DNA: TGTGCCAGCCAGGGCGGCAGTTCTTATGGCTACACCTTC
V: TRBV4-3; size: -; J: TRBJ2-3; D: -; CDR3: CASSQDTATPPHSSTDTQYF; DNA: TGCGCCAGCAGCCAAGATACCGCCACTCCGCCCCACTCTAGCACAGATACGCAGTATTTT
V: TRBV4-2; size: -; J: TRBJ2-4; D: TRBD2; CDR3: CASSQALRGEGIQYF; DNA: TGTGCCAGCAGCCAAGCCCTTCGCGGGGAGGGCATTCAGTACTTC
V: TRBV7-9; size: -; J: TRBJ2-7; D: -; CDR3: CASSPSSGVNEQYF; DNA: TGTGCCAGCAGCCCCTCCTCGGGGGTCAACGAGCAGTACTTC
V: TRBV15; size: -; J: TRBJ2-3; D: -; CDR3: CATSRGDFDTDTQYF; DNA: TGTGCCACCAGCAGGGGGGATTTCGACACAGATACGCAGTATTTT
V: TRBV28; size: once; J: TRBJ2-2; D: -; CDR3: CASRLRQGSANTGELFF; DNA: TGTGCCAGCAGACTCCGACAAGGCAGCGCGAACACCGGGGAGCTGTTTTTT
V: TRBV10-3; size: -; J: TRBJ2-3; D: -; CDR3: CAISEDGGHTDTQYF; DNA: TGTGCCATCAGTGAGGACGGCGGGCACACAGATACGCAGTATTTT
V: TRBV6-6; size: -; J: TRBJ1-1; D: TRBD1; CDR3: CASSAQGAGTEAFF; DNA: TGTGCCAGCAGCGCCCAGGGGGCCGGTACTGAAGCTTTCTTT
V: TRBV5-5; size: -; J: TRBJ2-2; D: -; CDR3: CASSWGYGAGELFF; DNA: TGTGCCAGCAGCTGGGGGTACGGTGCCGGGGAGCTGTTTTTT
V: TRBV19; size: -; J: TRBJ2-7; D: -; CDR3: CASSIMGRSDEQYF; DNA: TGTGCCAGTAGTATAATGGGCAGGTCCGACGAGCAGTACTTC
V: TRBV4-3; size: -; J: TRBJ2-3; D: TRBD2; CDR3: CASSQEWRGAQYSTDTQYF; DNA: TGCGCCAGCAGCCAAGAATGGCGGGGGGCCCAATATAGCACAGATACGCAGTATTTT
V: TRBV7-2; size: -; J: TRBJ1-2; D: -; CDR3: CASSLASPYYGYTF; DNA: TGTGCCAGCAGCTTAGCCTCACCGTACTATGGCTACACCTTC
V: TRBV7-8; size: -; J: TRBJ1-4; D: -; CDR3: CASSPGRVAREKLFF; DNA: TGTGCCAGCAGCCCGGGCAGAGTGGCTAGGGAAAAACTGTTTTTT
V: TRBV11-2; size: -; J: TRBJ1-1; D: -; CDR3: CASSSTLYTEAFF; DNA: TGTGCCAGCAGCTCGACACTTTACACTGAAGCTTTCTTT
V: TRBV6-5; size: -; J: TRBJ1-2; D: -; CDR3: CASGGPIYGYTF; DNA: TGTGCCAGCGGAGGGCCGATCTATGGCTACACCTTC
V: TRBV9; size: -; J: TRBJ2-6; D: -; CDR3: CASSGTFSRGANVLTF; DNA: TGTGCCAGCAGCGGGACCTTCTCTAGGGGGGCCAACGTCCTGACTTTC
V: TRBV2; size: -; J: TRBJ1-1; D: -; CDR3: CASSESVYGAVTEAFF; DNA: TGTGCCAGCAGTGAATCCGTTTACGGTGCGGTCACTGAAGCTTTCTTT